This T cell receptor (beta chain) was obtained from a study of cytomegalovirus exposure and HLA in healthy donors. Background on the study: Sequencing of some 190 million T cells in an earlier analysis found some 100 million unique TCR beta sequences. Overall study results and limits: Later analysis reportedly placed an Asian-associated ancestry cluster below the approximately 650-donor mean in N-insertions. The majority of CMV-associated TCR beta chains were reported as apparently HLA-restricted in a later analysis. Sequencing likely caused a cluster of highly shared sequence variants.

The CDR3 totals 15 residues. The germline gives CDR1 SGHTA, CDR2 FQGNSA. Unmatched junction bases numbered 4, after V lost 3 bases and J lost 0 bases. Primers: 60 Vbeta forward and 13 Jbeta reverse. The assay was immunoSEQ multiplex PCR, and TCRdb's table has in-frame clones only and misses some. Of under 150,000 clones listed, 70% to 85% are singletons. With regard to this clone: The antigen remains undetermined.

This clonotype originated in a male donor in good health and CMV-seronegative. The rearrangement joins TRBV7-2 to TRBJ2-7, with 8 bases that match TRBD1. The sample consisted of PBMCs. Here the CDR3 DNA reads TGTGCCAGCAGCTTCGGACAGGGCGGCTCCTACGAGCAGTACTTC. This gives the protein CASSFGQGGSYEQYF.